This T cell receptor (beta chain) comes out of a study of blood T cell repertoires in COVID-19. Clones were read by immunoSEQ multiplex PCR, and TCRdb kept only the in-frame ones, dropping some. The sample shows 100,000 to 120,000 clones, more than 75% of them seen only once. The germline gives CDR1 LNHDA, CDR2 SQIVND (reference sequence). The CDR3 contains 17 residues. This receptor was obtained from a woman in her thirties or forties with acute or convalescent COVID-19. The chain employs TRBV19 and TRBJ2-3; 11 bases are a match to TRBD1. The material sequenced was peripheral blood. The CDR3 is CAKATPNGQGATDTQYF. The DNA of the CDR3 is TGTGCAAAGGCGACGCCCAACGGACAGGGGGCCACAGATACGCAGTATTTT.